This T cell receptor (beta chain) derives from a study of blood T cell repertoires in COVID-19. Overall study: Both acute and convalescent COVID-19 samples were obtained from the United States, Italy and Spain. T cells, B-cell-depleted T cells, or PBMCs supplied cDNA or gDNA.

The CDR3 is 14 amino acids. V lost 0 bases, J lost 4 bases, and 9 bases lay in between. Germline-derived CDR1 and CDR2 are SGDLS and YYNGEE. As handled by the study authors: It was from reference gene primer amplification that nucleated cell counts were estimated. The data were produced by immunoSEQ multiplex PCR, yet TCRdb's version contains in-frame clones alone and is incomplete. The V and J calls and clone size are taken from that table; D and trimming were inferred from the DNA. Of around 250,000 clones detected, around 86% appear once; the ten largest clones hold 1.9%. Sequenced material: peripheral blood. The origin of this receptor is a man aged 25 to 45 who had recovered from COVID-19. The chain joins TRBV9 to TRBJ2-3; no reliable D call. CDR3: CASSVAQHPDTQYF. The CDR3 DNA is TGTGCCAGCAGCGTAGCTCAACATCCAGATACGCAGTATTTT.